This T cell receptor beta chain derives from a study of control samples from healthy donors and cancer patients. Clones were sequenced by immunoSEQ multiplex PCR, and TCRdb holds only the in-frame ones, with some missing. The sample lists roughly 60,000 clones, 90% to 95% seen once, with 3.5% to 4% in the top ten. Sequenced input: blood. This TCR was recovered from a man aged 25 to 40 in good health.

The CDR3 region has the DNA TGTGCCAGCAGTGATCGGGGGGCGAACTATGGCTACACCTTC. This gives the protein CASSDRGANYGYTF. V is TRBV25-1 and J is TRBJ1-2; D might be TRBD1 (6 bases). CDR3 length equals 14 residues. V lost 3 bases to trimming and J lost 2 bases, with 10 bases between them. Germline V CDR1 and CDR2: MGHDK, SYGVNS.